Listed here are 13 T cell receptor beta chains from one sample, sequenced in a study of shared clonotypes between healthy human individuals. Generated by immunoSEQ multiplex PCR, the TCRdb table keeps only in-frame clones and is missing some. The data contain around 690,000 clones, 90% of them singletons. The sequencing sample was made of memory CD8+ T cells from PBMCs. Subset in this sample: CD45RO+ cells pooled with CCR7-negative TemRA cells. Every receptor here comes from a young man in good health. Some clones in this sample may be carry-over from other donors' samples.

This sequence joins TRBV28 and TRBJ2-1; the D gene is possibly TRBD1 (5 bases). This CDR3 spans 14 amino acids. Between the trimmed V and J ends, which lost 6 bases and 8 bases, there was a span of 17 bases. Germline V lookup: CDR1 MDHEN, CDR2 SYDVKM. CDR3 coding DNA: TGTGCCAGCAGCCTAGATGCAGGGATCCATGAGCAGTTCTTC. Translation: CASSLDAGIHEQFF. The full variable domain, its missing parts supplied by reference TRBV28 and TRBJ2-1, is DVKVTQSSRYLVKRTGEKVFLECVQDMDHENMFWYRQDPGLGLRLIYFSYDVKMKEKGDIPEGYSVSREKKERFSLILESASTNQTSMYLCASSLDAGIHEQFFGPGTRLTVL.

Written as DNA, the CDR3 is TGTGCCAGTACCCGAGGGGCGGCCGGGGAGCTGTTTTTT. It specifies CASTRGAAGELFF. The V call is TRBV19, the J call TRBJ2-2; perhaps D is TRBD1 or TRBD2 (5 bases each). Germline CDR1 reads LNHDA; CDR2 reads SQIVND (reference sequence). The V and J ends lost 7 bases and 6 bases respectively, with 12 bases between them. The CDR3 covers 13 residues. Looking up the rest from reference TRBV19 and TRBJ2-2 gives the full variable domain: DGGITQSPKYLFRKEGQNVTLSCEQNLNHDAMYWYRQDPGQGLRLIYYSQIVNDFQKGDIAEGYSVSREKKESFPLTVTSAQKNPTAFYLCASTRGAAGELFFGEGSRLTVL.

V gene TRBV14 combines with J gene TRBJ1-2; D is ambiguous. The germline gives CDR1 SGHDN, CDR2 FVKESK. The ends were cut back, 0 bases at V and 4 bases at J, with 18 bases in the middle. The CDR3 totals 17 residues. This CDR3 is CASSQDYPVQYFYGYTF. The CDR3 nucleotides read TGTGCCAGCAGCCAAGATTACCCGGTGCAGTATTTCTATGGCTACACCTTC.

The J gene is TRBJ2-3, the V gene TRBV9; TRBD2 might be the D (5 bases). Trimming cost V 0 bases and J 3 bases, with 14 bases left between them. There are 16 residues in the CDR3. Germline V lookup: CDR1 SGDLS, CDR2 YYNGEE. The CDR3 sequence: CASSVGTDWRTDTQYF. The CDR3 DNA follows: TGTGCCAGCAGCGTAGGCACGGACTGGCGAACAGATACGCAGTATTTT.

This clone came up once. The CDR3 nucleotides are TGTGCCAGCAGTCCATCGACGGGACAGGCGTCCTACGAGCAGTACTTC. It is translated as CASSPSTGQASYEQYF. The chain is built from TRBV27 and TRBJ2-7; 8 nucleotides agree with TRBD1. Germline V gene sequence: CDR1 MNHEY, CDR2 SMNVEV (reference sequence). This CDR3 has 16 residues. Trimming removed 5 bases from V and 1 base from J; junction bases left unmatched: 10.

The CDR3 reads CASSQTWIIGTTNTEAFF. Here the CDR3 DNA reads TGTGCCAGCAGCCAGACCTGGATTATAGGGACAACCAACACTGAAGCTTTCTTT. The chain joins TRBV14 to TRBJ1-1; maybe TRBD1 (6 bases). Trimming shortened V by 3 bases and J by 2 bases, and 22 bases separated the two germline ends. CDR1 SGHDN and CDR2 FVKESK come from the germline V gene. The CDR3 extends over 18 amino acids.

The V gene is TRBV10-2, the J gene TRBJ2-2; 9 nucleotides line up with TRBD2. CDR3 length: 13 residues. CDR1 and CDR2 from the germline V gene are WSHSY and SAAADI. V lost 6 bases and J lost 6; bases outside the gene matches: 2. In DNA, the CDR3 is TGCGCCAGCAGGGAGCGGGGGGCCGGGGAGCTGTTTTTT. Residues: CASRERGAGELFF.

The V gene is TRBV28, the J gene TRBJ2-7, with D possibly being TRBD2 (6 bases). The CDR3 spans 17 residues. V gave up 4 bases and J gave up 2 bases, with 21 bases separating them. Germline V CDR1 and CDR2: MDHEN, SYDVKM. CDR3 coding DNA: TGTGCCAGCAGTTCTATTAAGGGCGGGATTTCCCCCTACGAGCAGTACTTC. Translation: CASSSIKGGISPYEQYF.

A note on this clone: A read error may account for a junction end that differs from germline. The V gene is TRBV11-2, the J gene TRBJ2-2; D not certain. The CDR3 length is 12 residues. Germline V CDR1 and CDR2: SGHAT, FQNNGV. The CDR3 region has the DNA TGTGCCAGCAGCTTGAACAGCGGGGAGCTGTTTTTT. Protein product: CASSLNSGELFF.

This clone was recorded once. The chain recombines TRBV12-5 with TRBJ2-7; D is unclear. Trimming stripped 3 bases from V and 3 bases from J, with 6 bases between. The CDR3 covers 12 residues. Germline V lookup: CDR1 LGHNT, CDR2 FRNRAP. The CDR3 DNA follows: TGTGCTAGTGGTTTTTCCTACTACGAGCAGTACTTC. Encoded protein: CASGFSYYEQYF.

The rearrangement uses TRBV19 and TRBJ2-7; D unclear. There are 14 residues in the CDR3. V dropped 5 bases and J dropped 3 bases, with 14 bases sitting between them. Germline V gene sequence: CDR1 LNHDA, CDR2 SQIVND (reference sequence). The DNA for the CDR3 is TGTGCCAGTAGTCCTGGGCTGAAGTTCTACGAGCAGTACTTC. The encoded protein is CASSPGLKFYEQYF.

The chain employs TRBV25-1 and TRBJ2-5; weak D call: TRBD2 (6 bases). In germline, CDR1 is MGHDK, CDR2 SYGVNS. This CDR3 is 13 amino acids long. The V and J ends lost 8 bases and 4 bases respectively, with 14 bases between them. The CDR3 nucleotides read TGTGCCAGCTGGGGGGACTGGGGAGAGACCCAGTACTTC. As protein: CASWGDWGETQYF.

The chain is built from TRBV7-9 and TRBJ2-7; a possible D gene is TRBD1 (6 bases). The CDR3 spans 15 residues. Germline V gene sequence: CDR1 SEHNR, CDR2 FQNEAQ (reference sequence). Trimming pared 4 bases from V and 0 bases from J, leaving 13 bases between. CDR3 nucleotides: TGTGCCAGCAGCTCCCCCGGGACACCCTCCTACGAGCAGTACTTC. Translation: CASSSPGTPSYEQYF. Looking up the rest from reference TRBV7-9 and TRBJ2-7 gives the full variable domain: DTGVSQNPRHKITKRGQNVTFRCDPISEHNRLYWYRQTLGQGPEFLTYFQNEAQLEKSRLLSDRFSAERPKGSFSTLEIQRTEQGDSAMYLCASSSPGTPSYEQYFGPGTRLTVT.